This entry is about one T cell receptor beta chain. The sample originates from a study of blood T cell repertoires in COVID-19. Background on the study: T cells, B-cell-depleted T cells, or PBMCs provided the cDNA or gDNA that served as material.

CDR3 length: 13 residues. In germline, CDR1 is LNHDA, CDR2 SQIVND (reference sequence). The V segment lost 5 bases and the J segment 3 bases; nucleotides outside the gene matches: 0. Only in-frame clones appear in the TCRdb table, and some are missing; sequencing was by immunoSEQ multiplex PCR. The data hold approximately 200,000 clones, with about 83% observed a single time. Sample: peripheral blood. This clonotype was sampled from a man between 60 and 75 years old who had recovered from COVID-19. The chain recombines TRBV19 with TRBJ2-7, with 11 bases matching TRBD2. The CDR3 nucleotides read TGTGCCAGTAGTGGGACTAGCGGCTACGAGCAGTACTTC. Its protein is CASSGTSGYEQYF. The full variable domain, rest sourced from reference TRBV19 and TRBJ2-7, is DGGITQSPKYLFRKEGQNVTLSCEQNLNHDAMYWYRQDPGQGLRLIYYSQIVNDFQKGDIAEGYSVSREKKESFPLTVTSAQKNPTAFYLCASSGTSGYEQYFGPGTRLTVT.